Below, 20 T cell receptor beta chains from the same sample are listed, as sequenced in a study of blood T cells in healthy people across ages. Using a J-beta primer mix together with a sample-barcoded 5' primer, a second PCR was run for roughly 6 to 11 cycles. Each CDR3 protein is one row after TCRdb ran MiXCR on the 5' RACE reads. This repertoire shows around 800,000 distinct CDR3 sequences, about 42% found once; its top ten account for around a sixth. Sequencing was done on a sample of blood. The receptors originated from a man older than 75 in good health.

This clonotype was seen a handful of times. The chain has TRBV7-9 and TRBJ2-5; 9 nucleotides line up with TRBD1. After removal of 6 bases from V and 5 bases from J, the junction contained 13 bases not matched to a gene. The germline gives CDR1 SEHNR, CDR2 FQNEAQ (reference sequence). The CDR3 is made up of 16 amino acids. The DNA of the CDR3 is TGTGCCAGCAGTACGTCTACCGGGACAGGGTACGAGACCCAGTACTTC. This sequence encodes CASSTSTGTGYETQYF.

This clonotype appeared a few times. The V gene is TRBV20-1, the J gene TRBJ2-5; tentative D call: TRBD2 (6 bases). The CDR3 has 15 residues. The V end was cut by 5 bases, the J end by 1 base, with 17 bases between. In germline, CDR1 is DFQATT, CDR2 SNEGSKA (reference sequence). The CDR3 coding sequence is TGCAGTGCTCAAAGGGCGGGATTAAGCCAAGAGACCCAGTACTTC. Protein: CSAQRAGLSQETQYF.

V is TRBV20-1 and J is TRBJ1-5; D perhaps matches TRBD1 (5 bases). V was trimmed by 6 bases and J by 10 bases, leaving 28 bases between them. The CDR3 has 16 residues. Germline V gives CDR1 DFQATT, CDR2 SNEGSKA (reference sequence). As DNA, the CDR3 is TGCAGTGCCATACAGATCCAAGGGGCTTACATAGGCCCCCAGCATTTT. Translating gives CSAIQIQGAYIGPQHF.

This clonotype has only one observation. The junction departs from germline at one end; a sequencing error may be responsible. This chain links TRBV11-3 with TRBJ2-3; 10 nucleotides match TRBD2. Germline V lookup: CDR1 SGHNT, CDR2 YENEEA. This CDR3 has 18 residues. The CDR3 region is CAGSLGPSGSVFTDTQYF. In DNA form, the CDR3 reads TGTGCCGGCAGCTTAGGCCCTAGCGGGAGTGTCTTTACAGATACGCAGTATTTT.

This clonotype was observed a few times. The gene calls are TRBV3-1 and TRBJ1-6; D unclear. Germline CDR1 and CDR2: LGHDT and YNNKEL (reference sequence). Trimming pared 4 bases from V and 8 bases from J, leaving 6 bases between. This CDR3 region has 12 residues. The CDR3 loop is CASSPRDSPLHF. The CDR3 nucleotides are TGTGCCAGCAGCCCCCGGGATTCACCCCTCCACTTT.

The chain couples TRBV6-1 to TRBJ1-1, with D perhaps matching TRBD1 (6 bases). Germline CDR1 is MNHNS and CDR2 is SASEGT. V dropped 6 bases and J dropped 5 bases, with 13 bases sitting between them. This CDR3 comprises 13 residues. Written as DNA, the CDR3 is TGTGCCAGCAGCCGGACAGAGAGGACTGAAGCTTTCTTT. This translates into CASSRTERTEAFF.

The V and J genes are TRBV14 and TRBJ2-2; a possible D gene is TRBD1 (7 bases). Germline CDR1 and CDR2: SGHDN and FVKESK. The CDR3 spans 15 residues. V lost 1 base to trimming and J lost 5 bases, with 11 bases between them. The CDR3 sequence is CASSQVTGRTGELFF. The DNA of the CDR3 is TGTGCCAGCAGCCAAGTGACAGGGAGGACCGGGGAGCTGTTTTTT.

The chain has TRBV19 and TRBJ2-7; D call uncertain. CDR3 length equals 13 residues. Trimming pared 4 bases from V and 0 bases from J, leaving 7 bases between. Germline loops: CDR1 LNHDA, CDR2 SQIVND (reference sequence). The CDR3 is CASSTLGSYEQYF. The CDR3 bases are TGTGCCAGTAGTACCCTGGGCTCCTACGAGCAGTACTTC.

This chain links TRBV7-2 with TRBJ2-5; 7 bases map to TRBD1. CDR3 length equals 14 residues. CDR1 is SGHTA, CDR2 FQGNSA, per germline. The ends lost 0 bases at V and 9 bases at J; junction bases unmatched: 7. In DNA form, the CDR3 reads TGTGCCAGCAGCTTAGCGCCAGGGGGTCAGGCCCAGTACTTC. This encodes CASSLAPGGQAQYF.

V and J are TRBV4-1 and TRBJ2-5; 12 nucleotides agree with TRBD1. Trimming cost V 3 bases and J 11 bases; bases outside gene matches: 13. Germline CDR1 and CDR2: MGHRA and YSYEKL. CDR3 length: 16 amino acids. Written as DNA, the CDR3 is TGCGCCAGCAGCCAGCTGGGACAGGGGGCGGCCAATGAGCAGTACTTC. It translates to CASSQLGQGAANEQYF.

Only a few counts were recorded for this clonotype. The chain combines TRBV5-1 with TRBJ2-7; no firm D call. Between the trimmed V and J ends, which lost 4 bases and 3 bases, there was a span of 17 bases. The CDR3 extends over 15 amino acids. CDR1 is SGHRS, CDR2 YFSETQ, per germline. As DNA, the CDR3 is TGCGCCAGCAGCCCCCGAGACGGCCAGAGCTACGAGCAGTACTTC. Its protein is CASSPRDGQSYEQYF.

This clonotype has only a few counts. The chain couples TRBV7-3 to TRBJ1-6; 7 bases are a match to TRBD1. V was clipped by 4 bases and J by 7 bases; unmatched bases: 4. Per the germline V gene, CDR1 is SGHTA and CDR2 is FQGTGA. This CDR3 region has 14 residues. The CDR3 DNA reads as TGTGCCAGCAGCTCGGGACAGCCCAATTCACCCCTCCACTTT. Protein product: CASSSGQPNSPLHF.

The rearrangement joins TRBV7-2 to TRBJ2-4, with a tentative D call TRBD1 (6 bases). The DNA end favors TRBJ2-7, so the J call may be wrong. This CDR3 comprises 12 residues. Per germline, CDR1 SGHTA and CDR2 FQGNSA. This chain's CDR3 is CASITGFYEQYF. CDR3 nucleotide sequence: TGTGCCAGCATAACAGGGTTCTACGAGCAGTACTTC.

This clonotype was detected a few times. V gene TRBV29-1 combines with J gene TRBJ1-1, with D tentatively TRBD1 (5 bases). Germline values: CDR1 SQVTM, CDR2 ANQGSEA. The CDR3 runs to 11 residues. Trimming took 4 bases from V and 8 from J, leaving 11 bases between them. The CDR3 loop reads CSVAHGGEAFF. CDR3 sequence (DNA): TGCAGCGTTGCCCATGGGGGAGAAGCTTTCTTT.

The CDR3 region is CASSFGAGPTNEKLFF. The CDR3, as DNA: TGTGCCAGCAGCTTTGGAGCGGGGCCAACTAATGAAAAACTGTTTTTT. The chain employs TRBV5-6 and TRBJ1-4; D might be TRBD1 (5 bases). Trimming stripped 2 bases from V and 0 bases from J, with 11 bases between. CDR1 is SGHDT and CDR2 is YYEEEE in the germline V gene. The CDR3 loop spans 16 amino acids.

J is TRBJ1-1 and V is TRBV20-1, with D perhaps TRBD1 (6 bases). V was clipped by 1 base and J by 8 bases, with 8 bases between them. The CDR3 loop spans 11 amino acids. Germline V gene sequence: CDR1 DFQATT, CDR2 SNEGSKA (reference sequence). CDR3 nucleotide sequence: TGCAGTGCTAGAGCCGGGACAGAAGCTTTCTTT. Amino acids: CSARAGTEAFF.

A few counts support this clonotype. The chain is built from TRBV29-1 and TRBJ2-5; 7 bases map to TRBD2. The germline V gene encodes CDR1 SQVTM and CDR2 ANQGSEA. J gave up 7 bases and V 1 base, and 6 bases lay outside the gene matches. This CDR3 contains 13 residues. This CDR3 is CSVEARGVATQYF. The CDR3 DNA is TGCAGCGTTGAAGCCCGGGGGGTAGCGACCCAGTACTTC.

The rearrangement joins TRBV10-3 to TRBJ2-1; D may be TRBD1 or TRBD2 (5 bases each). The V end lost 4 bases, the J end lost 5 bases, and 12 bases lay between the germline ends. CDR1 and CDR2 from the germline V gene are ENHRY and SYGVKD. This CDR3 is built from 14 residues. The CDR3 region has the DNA TGTGCCATCAGTGTCGCAGAGGGGCACAATGAGCAGTTCTTC. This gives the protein CAISVAEGHNEQFF.

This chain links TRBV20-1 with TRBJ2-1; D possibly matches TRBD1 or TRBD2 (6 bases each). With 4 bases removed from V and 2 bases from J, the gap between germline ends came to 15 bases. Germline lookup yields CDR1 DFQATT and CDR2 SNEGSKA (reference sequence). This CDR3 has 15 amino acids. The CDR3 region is CSATIQGGTYNEQFF. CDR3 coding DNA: TGCAGTGCTACCATACAGGGCGGGACCTACAATGAGCAGTTCTTC.

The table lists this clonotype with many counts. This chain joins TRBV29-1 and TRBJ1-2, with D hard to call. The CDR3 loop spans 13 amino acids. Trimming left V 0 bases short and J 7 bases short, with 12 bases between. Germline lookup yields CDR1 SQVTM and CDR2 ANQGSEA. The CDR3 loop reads CSVEDALTGGYTF. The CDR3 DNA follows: TGCAGCGTTGAAGATGCTCTAACGGGTGGCTACACCTTC.